The 26 T cell receptor beta chains listed next were all sequenced from one sample in a study of T cells after yellow fever vaccination. TCRdb processed the 5' RACE reads anew with MiXCR; each CDR3 protein has one entry. The sample consists of roughly 340,000 distinct CDR3 sequences, roughly 4.3% of them appearing once. This specimen consisted of PBMCs, obtained 5 days after the yellow fever booster vaccination. The origin of the receptors is a man between 18 and 29 years old who received the YFV17D yellow fever vaccine.

This clonotype came up many times. The rearrangement joins TRBV4-1 to TRBJ2-1; 7 bases agree with TRBD1. V lost 4 bases and J lost 4; bases outside the gene matches: 13. In germline, CDR1 is MGHRA, CDR2 YSYEKL. This CDR3 is built from 17 residues. In DNA, the CDR3 is TGCGCCAGCAGCCTCGCGGGTAAGGGGGCGGAATACAATGAGCAGTTCTTC. It is translated as CASSLAGKGAEYNEQFF.

The chain carries TRBV28 and TRBJ1-1; the D gene is possibly TRBD1 (5 bases). Between the trimmed V and J ends, which lost 5 bases and 0 bases, there was a span of 10 bases. The germline gives CDR1 MDHEN, CDR2 SYDVKM. The CDR3 length is 14 residues. CDR3 coding DNA: TGTGCCAGCAGTCATCAGGGAATGAACACTGAAGCTTTCTTT. It codes for CASSHQGMNTEAFF.

Many counts were recorded for this clonotype. V is TRBV3-1 and J is TRBJ1-2; D remains ambiguous. The CDR3 has 11 residues. Deletions cut 6 bases from V and 4 bases from J, with 6 bases between. Germline-derived CDR1 and CDR2 are LGHDT and YNNKEL (reference sequence). CDR3 sequence: CASRAVYGYTF. CDR3 in DNA: TGTGCCAGCAGAGCCGTCTATGGCTACACCTTC.

This clonotype appeared a few times. V is TRBV13 and J is TRBJ1-2, with D unclear. Germline values: CDR1 PRHDT, CDR2 FYEKMQ (reference sequence). CDR3 length: 14 residues. V gave up 2 bases and J gave up 7 bases, with 14 bases separating them. DNA of the CDR3: TGTGCCAGCAGCTTACTGGGCTCTATGGGTGGCTACACCTTC. Translation gives CASSLLGSMGGYTF. Complete variable domain (other parts from reference TRBV13 and TRBJ1-2): AAGVIQSPRHLIKEKRETATLKCYPIPRHDTVYWYQQGPGQDPQFLISFYEKMQSDKGSIPDRFSAQQFSDYHSELNMSSLELGDSALYFCASSLLGSMGGYTFGSGTRLTVV.

The chain carries TRBV3-1 and TRBJ2-2, with TRBD2 identical over 10 bases. Losses at the gene ends were 8 bases for V and 4 bases for J; bases not matched to a gene: 7. The CDR3 length is 15 residues. Germline assignment: CDR1 LGHDT and CDR2 YNNKEL (reference sequence). The CDR3 loop reads CASESTSGVTGELFF. DNA for the CDR3: TGTGCCAGCGAATCAACTAGCGGGGTCACCGGGGAGCTGTTTTTT.

This clonotype was counted ten times or more. The chain links TRBV7-2 to TRBJ2-2; 7 positions match TRBD2. The germline CDR1 and CDR2 sequences are SGHTA and FQGNSA. The CDR3 contains 18 residues. Trimming at V came to 6 bases and at J to 3 bases, leaving 16 bases not matched to a gene. CDR3 sequence reads: CASRAGGTGTTHTGELFF. Written as DNA, the CDR3 is TGTGCCAGCAGGGCCGGGGGAACCGGGACTACCCACACCGGGGAGCTGTTTTTT.

The chain couples TRBV5-5 to TRBJ2-3; TRBD2 matches at 9 bases. This CDR3 contains 14 residues. J gave up 4 bases and V 4 bases, and 4 bases lay outside the gene matches. Looked up from germline, CDR1 is SGHKS and CDR2 is YYEKEE (reference sequence). In nucleotides, the CDR3 is TGTGCCAGCAGCCCTAGCGGGGACCCAGATACGCAGTATTTT. Protein product: CASSPSGDPDTQYF.

At least ten counts were recorded for this clonotype. The chain employs TRBV6-6 and TRBJ2-1, with 9 bases aligning to TRBD2. The length of the CDR3 is 15 residues. The J segment lost 3 bases and the V segment lost 6 bases, leaving 6 bases of the junction unmatched. Germline assignment: CDR1 MNHNY and CDR2 SVGAGI (reference sequence). The CDR3 here is CASSPLAGHYNEQFF. The CDR3 DNA reads TGTGCCAGCAGCCCTCTAGCGGGGCACTACAATGAGCAGTTCTTC.

This clonotype showed up many times. Here the CDR3 reads CASSLTSTYNEQFF. Here the CDR3 DNA reads TGTGCCAGCAGCTTAACGAGTACTTACAATGAGCAGTTCTTC. The chain carries TRBV5-6 and TRBJ2-1; D is ambiguous. The CDR3 has 14 residues. Trimming cost V 2 bases and J 4 bases, with 10 bases left between them. CDR1 and CDR2 (germline): SGHDT, YYEEEE.

The chain recombines TRBV7-9 with TRBJ1-2; no firm D call. CDR3 length: 15 residues. Per the germline V gene, CDR1 is SEHNR and CDR2 is FQNEAQ (reference sequence). Trimming took 1 base from V and 1 from J, leaving 10 bases between them. CDR3 bases: TGTGCCAGCAGCTTAGGCGGTCTGATTAACTATGGCTACACCTTC. Protein product: CASSLGGLINYGYTF.

In its sample, this clonotype was seen many times. CDR3 amino acids: CASRSGQGYTGELFF. CDR3 DNA sequence: TGTGCCAGCAGATCCGGACAGGGCTACACCGGGGAGCTGTTTTTT. The rearrangement uses TRBV7-6 and TRBJ2-2; TRBD1 matches at 8 bases. CDR1 and CDR2 (germline): SGHVS, FNYEAQ. V shed 6 bases and J 3 bases; nucleotides not matched to a gene: 6. The CDR3 runs 15 residues.

The V call is TRBV6-6, the J call TRBJ2-1, with a possible D match to TRBD1 (6 bases). V lost 6 bases and J 9 bases, leaving 12 bases between the germline ends. In germline, CDR1 is MNHNY, CDR2 SVGAGI (reference sequence). The CDR3 has 12 amino acids. The DNA of the CDR3 is TGTGCCAGCAGCGCAGGGGTACCTGAGCAGTTCTTC. It yields the protein CASSAGVPEQFF.

The rearrangement uses TRBV2 and TRBJ2-1; maybe TRBD2 (6 bases). The V gene lost 4 bases and the J gene lost 9 bases, with 16 bases spanning the gap. Per the germline V gene, CDR1 is SNHLY and CDR2 is FYNNEI. This CDR3 has 14 residues. The CDR3 bases are TGTGCCAGCAGTGGTGAATACTTGGGAGGTGAGCAGTTCTTC. Translation gives CASSGEYLGGEQFF.

The table lists this clonotype with many counts. The chain couples TRBV6-5 to TRBJ1-1, with TRBD1 matching 7 bases. The CDR3 length is 15 residues. Losses at the gene ends were 2 bases for V and 1 base for J; bases not matched to a gene: 4. CDR1 is MNHEY and CDR2 is SVGAGI in the germline V gene. CDR3 sequence reads: CASSYAWDRNTEAFF. CDR3 DNA: TGTGCCAGCAGTTACGCCTGGGACAGGAACACTGAAGCTTTCTTT.

The rearrangement uses TRBV2 and TRBJ1-4; a possible D gene is TRBD1 (6 bases). In germline, CDR1 is SNHLY, CDR2 FYNNEI. V was shortened by 5 bases and J by 5 bases, with 12 bases between the two germline ends. The CDR3 has 14 amino acids. The CDR3 is CASSNREANEKLFF. In DNA form, the CDR3 reads TGTGCCAGCAGTAACAGGGAAGCGAATGAAAAACTGTTTTTT.

The chain carries TRBV7-2 and TRBJ2-7; TRBD1 agrees at 8 bases. With 4 bases clipped from V and 1 base from J, the junction kept 6 bases outside the gene matches. This CDR3 is 15 amino acids long. Germline lookup yields CDR1 SGHTA and CDR2 FQGNSA. DNA for the CDR3: TGTGCCAGCAGCTACGGACAGGGCACGTCCTACGAGCAGTACTTC. It codes for CASSYGQGTSYEQYF.

This chain links TRBV18 with TRBJ2-1; possible D gene TRBD2, 5 bases. The CDR3 is 14 residues long. The V and J ends lost 3 bases and 7 bases respectively, with 13 bases between them. CDR1 is KGHSH, CDR2 LQKENI, per germline. CDR3 sequence reads: CASSPPVRGNEQFF. DNA for the CDR3: TGTGCCAGCTCACCCCCGGTCCGCGGGAATGAGCAGTTCTTC.

This clonotype showed up just a few times. The chain combines TRBV6-5 with TRBJ1-1; the D gene is possibly TRBD1 (5 bases). Per the germline V gene, CDR1 is MNHEY and CDR2 is SVGAGI. The CDR3 runs 13 residues. The V end was cut by 6 bases, the J end by 3 bases, with 11 bases between. CDR3 in DNA: TGTGCCAGCAGAGGGGCGAGCTACACTGAAGCTTTCTTT. Protein sequence: CASRGASYTEAFF.

The DNA of the CDR3 is TGTGCCAGCAGCTCAGGGCGTTCCGGCTACACCTTC. It encodes CASSSGRSGYTF. V is TRBV7-9 and J is TRBJ1-2; a possible D gene is TRBD1 (5 bases). The CDR3 has 12 residues. Germline loops: CDR1 SEHNR, CDR2 FQNEAQ (reference sequence). The V end lost 4 bases, the J end lost 8 bases, and 11 bases lay between the germline ends.

This clonotype showed up many times. The chain is built from TRBV20-1 and TRBJ1-1; D uncertain. This CDR3 is built from 13 residues. CDR1 and CDR2 from the germline V gene are DFQATT and SNEGSKA (reference sequence). V dropped 5 bases and J dropped 8 bases, with 18 bases sitting between them. The CDR3 reads CSAAGRSSAEAFF. Here the CDR3 DNA reads TGCAGTGCTGCAGGACGGAGCTCAGCCGAAGCTTTCTTT.

This clonotype was seen more than once but under ten times. The V call is TRBV9, the J call TRBJ2-1; 8 nucleotides align to TRBD1. The V gene end was trimmed by 4 bases and the J gene end by 4 bases; junction bases not matched to a gene: 7. This CDR3 comprises 15 residues. Looked up from germline, CDR1 is SGDLS and CDR2 is YYNGEE. CDR3 amino acids: CASSHPGTGYNEQFF. DNA of the CDR3: TGTGCCAGCAGCCATCCCGGGACAGGATACAATGAGCAGTTCTTC.

The rearrangement links TRBV7-9 to TRBJ1-4; D not certain. Trimming took 2 bases from V and 4 from J, leaving 8 bases between them. The CDR3 spans 14 residues. Germline V gene lookup returns CDR1 SEHNR and CDR2 FQNEAQ (reference sequence). The DNA of the CDR3 is TGTGCCAGCAGCTTAACAAGATATAATGAAAAACTGTTTTTT. Its protein product is CASSLTRYNEKLFF.

Details on this clonotype: A much larger clonotype is one base distant, so this may be a read error. The CDR3 DNA follows: TGCGCCAGCTGCTACCCCGGGACAGGGACCACTGAAGCTTTCTTT. Translated, it gives CASCYPGTGTTEAFF. The genes are TRBV4-1 and TRBJ1-1; the match to TRBD1 covers 9 bases. The CDR3 consists of 15 residues. Germline CDR1 and CDR2: MGHRA and YSYEKL. Trimming cost V 8 bases and J 4 bases; bases outside gene matches: 11.

This clonotype was detected many times. V is TRBV6-6 and J is TRBJ1-4; no clear D gene. The CDR3 totals 15 residues. The V gene lost 0 bases and the J gene lost 6 bases, with 11 bases spanning the gap. CDR1 MNHNY and CDR2 SVGAGI come from the germline V gene (reference sequence). Here the CDR3 reads CASSYSEGWDEKLFF. The CDR3 region has the DNA TGTGCCAGCAGTTACTCGGAAGGGTGGGATGAAAAACTGTTTTTT.

The V gene is TRBV10-3, the J gene TRBJ2-3; 11 nucleotides align to TRBD2. The CDR3 is made up of 16 amino acids. Germline V gene lookup returns CDR1 ENHRY and CDR2 SYGVKD. V gave up 4 bases and J gave up 3 bases; unmatched junction bases: 6. This CDR3 is CAISGVAGGPTDTQYF. CDR3 coding DNA: TGTGCCATCAGTGGAGTAGCGGGGGGGCCTACAGATACGCAGTATTTT.

This clonotype was observed a few times. This chain joins TRBV7-2 and TRBJ2-5, with D perhaps TRBD1 (7 bases). The ends were cut back, 4 bases at V and 8 bases at J, with 17 bases in the middle. Germline CDR1 is SGHTA and CDR2 is FQGNSA. The CDR3 has 14 amino acids. The CDR3 region is CASSSQGRGATQYF. Written as DNA, the CDR3 is TGTGCCAGCAGCTCCCAAGGCAGGGGGGCCACCCAGTACTTC.